The next 11 T cell receptor beta chains were all read from a single sample in a study of T cell changes during pregnancy in multiple sclerosis (dated by TCRdb to the late 2010s). Libraries were built with the immunoSEQ multiplex PCR assay. TCRdb holds this immuneACCESS table with in-frame rearrangements only. Some clones are missing; in checked studies, unresolved V genes explain under half, and the rest has no known cause. The sample table records approximately 44,000 clones; just under 95% of these occur just once. The top ten hold 0.52% of the sample. Sequences were derived from CD4+ T cells from peripheral blood mononuclear cells, sampled in the third trimester of pregnancy. The receptors derive from a female donor with multiple sclerosis, enrolled in a pregnancy study.

The chain is built from TRBV15 and TRBJ2-5, with D possibly being TRBD2 (5 bases). The CDR3 contains 14 residues. V dropped 2 bases and J dropped 4 bases, with 11 bases sitting between them. Germline CDR1 reads LNHNV; CDR2 reads YYDKDF (reference sequence). CDR3 DNA: TGTGCCACCAGCAGACCGAGGGCCCCAGAGACCCAGTACTTC. Translated: CATSRPRAPETQYF.

V usage is TRBV19 and J usage is TRBJ1-5; 8 bases align to TRBD1. CDR1 and CDR2 from the germline V gene are LNHDA and SQIVND (reference sequence). V shed 4 bases, J shed 11 bases, and the junction held 4 bases outside the gene matches. CDR3 length equals 12 residues. CDR3 bases: TGTGCCAGTAGTAAAGACAGGGGTGCCCAGCATTTT. It translates to CASSKDRGAQHF.

This clone showed up just once. The V call is TRBV19, the J call TRBJ2-4, with D unclear. The V end lost 8 bases, the J end lost 1 base, and 21 bases lay between the germline ends. Germline CDR1 and CDR2: LNHDA and SQIVND (reference sequence). The CDR3 sequence is 17 residues long. CDR3 nucleotides: TGTGCCAGTGCCGGGTCCACTTTGGTCGGTGCCAAAAACATTCAGTACTTC. It translates to CASAGSTLVGAKNIQYF.

The chain couples TRBV29-1 to TRBJ2-3; TRBD2 is a possible D gene (6 bases). The CDR3 consists of 12 residues. CDR1 is SQVTM, CDR2 ANQGSEA, per germline. V was trimmed by 2 bases and J by 3 bases, leaving 6 bases between them. For the CDR3, the DNA is TGCAGCGTTGAACTAGCGACAGATACGCAGTATTTT. Amino acids: CSVELATDTQYF.

As to this clone: This same CDR3 is encoded by further DNA sequences in the sample. The chain couples TRBV30 to TRBJ1-2; D ambiguous. From germline, CDR1 is GTSNPN and CDR2 SVGIG (reference sequence). Trimming took off 2 bases at V and 1 base at J, with 17 bases between the two ends. This CDR3 has 16 amino acids. The CDR3 is CAWSILDRENNYGYTF. The CDR3 DNA follows: TGTGCCTGGAGTATATTAGACCGGGAAAATAACTATGGCTACACCTTC. The full variable domain, rest sourced from reference TRBV30 and TRBJ1-2, is SQTIHQWPATLVQPVGSPLSLECTVEGTSNPNLYWYRQAAGRGLQLLFYSVGIGQISSEVPQNLSASRPQDRQFILSSKKLLLSDSGFYLCAWSILDRENNYGYTFGSGTRLTVV.

V gene TRBV19 combines with J gene TRBJ2-2; tentative D call: TRBD1 (6 bases). CDR3 length: 16 residues. Germline V gene data show CDR1 as LNHDA and CDR2 as SQIVND (reference sequence). V was shortened by 3 bases and J by 3 bases, with 14 bases between the two germline ends. CDR3 loop: CASSIGRGRDTGELFF. CDR3 DNA sequence: TGTGCCAGTAGTATTGGCAGGGGTCGAGACACCGGGGAGCTGTTTTTT.

J is TRBJ2-1 and V is TRBV19, with a possible D match to TRBD1 (6 bases). The germline CDR1 and CDR2 sequences are LNHDA and SQIVND (reference sequence). The CDR3 consists of 12 residues. Deletions cut 11 bases from V and 8 bases from J, with 16 bases between. Here the CDR3 DNA reads TGTGCCGCCGGCAGGGGAGTCGATGAGCAGTTCTTC. Translating it yields CAAGRGVDEQFF.

The chain couples TRBV18 to TRBJ1-5, with D tentatively TRBD1 (5 bases). The germline V gene has CDR1 KGHSH and CDR2 LQKENI. V was pared by 3 bases and J by 4 bases, with 7 bases between. CDR3 length: 13 residues. CDR3 protein: CASSPQGNQPQHF. DNA for the CDR3: TGTGCCAGCTCACCCCAGGGAAATCAGCCCCAGCATTTT.

Details on this clone: Germline is not matched at one junction end, which may reflect a read error. This chain joins TRBV28 and TRBJ2-3, with D maybe TRBD1 (6 bases). This CDR3 spans 15 amino acids. Germline V gene data show CDR1 as MDHEN and CDR2 as SYDVKM. The CDR3 DNA is TGTGCCAGCAGTTTTCCGAATTGGGACACAGATACACAGTATTTT. It specifies CASSFPNWDTDTQYF.

This clone was recorded only once. The V gene is TRBV6-1, the J gene TRBJ1-6; TRBD1 agrees at 8 bases. Per germline, CDR1 MNHNS and CDR2 SASEGT. CDR3 length equals 15 residues. The V gene end was trimmed by 7 bases and the J gene end by 7 bases; junction bases not matched to a gene: 9. The DNA of the CDR3 is TGTGCCAGCATCCCGAATGGACAGGGAAATTCACCCCTCCACTTT. Protein sequence: CASIPNGQGNSPLHF.

The chain has TRBV19 and TRBJ2-1; the match to TRBD2 covers 7 bases. This CDR3 comprises 16 residues. Germline V lookup: CDR1 LNHDA, CDR2 SQIVND (reference sequence). J gave up 4 bases and V 7 bases, and 13 bases lay outside the gene matches. The CDR3 region is CASTHVGGGSYNEQFF. CDR3 nucleotides: TGTGCCAGTACCCACGTTGGGGGGGGGTCATACAATGAGCAGTTCTTC.